The rows below give T cell receptor beta chains drawn from one sample of a study of CD8 T cells in ankylosing spondylitis. TCRdb recomputed calls from the 5' RACE reads with MiXCR, one row per CDR3 protein. The repertoire holds about 110,000 distinct CDR3 sequences, 20% to 30% seen once, with over 9% in the top ten. The material sequenced was synovial fluid, either unsorted or a sorted T cell fraction (not recorded which). The source of these receptors is a male donor with ankylosing spondylitis. Both conserved end residues are part of each CDR3. Fields, in order: D gene, J gene, V gene, clone size, CDR3 DNA, CDR3 protein. The D gene is left open where the match is weak. Size is omitted from some rows. Given values are once, few, many or a class for expanded clones.

NA	TRBJ1-3	TRBV20-1	few	TGCAGTGCTAGAGATGCAGGGCGGGCTGGAAACACCATATATTTT	CSARDAGRAGNTIYF
TRBD1	TRBJ2-5	TRBV4-2	NA	TGTGCCAGCAGCCAGCAGACAGGGGGGAGGGAGACCCAGTACTTC	CASSQQTGGRETQYF
NA	TRBJ2-7	TRBV2	few	TGTGCCAGCAGCAGAGAGAGGGGCGAGCAGTACTTC	CASSRERGEQYF
NA	TRBJ1-3	TRBV20-1	NA	TGCAGTGCTAGCCCGCCTGGAAACACCATATATTTT	CSASPPGNTIYF
NA	TRBJ2-6	TRBV12-3/TRBV12-4	NA	NA	CAISTSGQGPSGANVLTF
NA	TRBJ2-1	TRBV7-9	few	TGTGCCAGCAGCTTAACGACTGTGGGGTACAATGAGCAGTTCTTC	CASSLTTVGYNEQFF
TRBD2	TRBJ2-1	TRBV12-3/TRBV12-4	few	TGTGCCAGCACCAGTAGCGGGAGAAATAATTACAATGAGCAGTTCTTC	CASTSSGRNNYNEQFF
TRBD1	TRBJ1-5	TRBV29-1	NA	TGCAGCGTCGTAGACAGGGCAGGACAGCCCCAGCATTTT	CSVVDRAGQPQHF
TRBD2	TRBJ2-2	TRBV10-1	NA	TGCGCCAGCAGATTAGCGGGAGACACCGGGGAGCTGTTTTTT	CASRLAGDTGELFF
NA	TRBJ1-5	TRBV12-3/TRBV12-4	few	TGTGCCAGCAGCTTTTTTACAGGACAGAACCAGCATTTT	CASSFFTGQNQHF
TRBD2	TRBJ2-1	TRBV20-1	NA	TGCAGTGCGGGGAGGGCCCTTGGAGGGGACTACAATGAGCAGTTCTTC	CSAGRALGGDYNEQFF
TRBD2	TRBJ2-5	TRBV2	NA	TGTGCCAGCATGGGACTAGCGGGAACAAAGACCCAGTACTTC	CASMGLAGTKTQYF
TRBD1	TRBJ2-1	TRBV29-1	many	TGCAGCGTTGTAAGGGGGCAATCCTACAATGAGCAGTTCTTC	CSVVRGQSYNEQFF
NA	TRBJ1-5	TRBV27	many	TGTGCCAGCAGTCCACTGGGGGGCAATCAGCCCCAGCATTTT	CASSPLGGNQPQHF
TRBD1	TRBJ1-1	TRBV5-1	NA	TGCGCCAGCAGAGGACAGGGGGCGACCACTGAAGCTTTCTTT	CASRGQGATTEAFF
NA	TRBJ2-5	TRBV2	NA	TGTGCCAGCAGTGTACAGGAACGCGGAGAGACCCAGTACTTC	CASSVQERGETQYF
TRBD1	TRBJ2-5	TRBV2	many	TGTGCCAGCAGTGAATGGCAGGGGGCGGAGACCCAGTACTTC	CASSEWQGAETQYF
NA	TRBJ2-2	TRBV6-2/TRBV6-3	NA	TGTGCCAGCAGTTACTTTAGCTGGGCCGGGGAGCTGTTTTTT	CASSYFSWAGELFF
NA	TRBJ2-2	TRBV27	NA	TGTGCCAGCAGTTTACGATACGGGGAGCTGTTTTTT	CASSLRYGELFF
NA	TRBJ2-2	TRBV25-1	few	TGTGCCAGCAGTGAATACTCCGACACCGGGGAGCTGTTTTTT	CASSEYSDTGELFF
NA	TRBJ1-1	TRBV28	many	TGTGCCAGCAGTTCAACAGGGAAGAATGAAGCTTTCTTT	CASSSTGKNEAFF
NA	TRBJ2-7	TRBV5-1	NA	TGCGCCAGCAGCTTGGAAGGGACTGTTATCTACGAGCAGTACTTC	CASSLEGTVIYEQYF
TRBD2	TRBJ2-3	TRBV11-2	NA	TGTGCCAGCAGCTTAGATCAGCCGCTAGCGGGAGCCGATACGCAGTATTTT	CASSLDQPLAGADTQYF
NA	TRBJ1-4	TRBV7-8	NA	TGTGCCAGCAGCTTAGCCGGGCGTAATGAAAAACTGTTTTTT	CASSLAGRNEKLFF
NA	TRBJ2-2	TRBV7-8	few	TGTGCCAGCAGCTTCTTGGGCGGGGAGCTGTTTTTT	CASSFLGGELFF
TRBD2	TRBJ2-1	TRBV14	NA	TGTGCCAGCAGCCAAAGCCCTAGCGGTTACAATGAGCAGTTCTTC	CASSQSPSGYNEQFF
NA	TRBJ2-3	TRBV2	NA	TGTGCCAGCAGTGAAGCGCTTGGGCCTTCGGATACGCAGTATTTT	CASSEALGPSDTQYF
NA	TRBJ2-1	TRBV27	many	TGTGCCAGCAGTTTATCAAAACTCAATGAGCAGTTCTTC	CASSLSKLNEQFF
NA	TRBJ2-4	TRBV9	NA	TGTGCCAGCAGCGCCACAGGGTCAACCAAAAACATTCAGTACTTC	CASSATGSTKNIQYF
NA	TRBJ2-3	TRBV7-6	NA	TGTGCCAGCAGCCAGGGTTTGGATACGCAGTATTTT	CASSQGLDTQYF
TRBD2	TRBJ2-1	TRBV20-1	NA	TGCAGTGCTAGCCCCCCGGCTAGCGGGATCTTGAATGAGCAGTTCTTC	CSASPPASGILNEQFF
NA	TRBJ1-1	TRBV5-1	NA	TGCGCCAGCAGCTTGACAGCCCAGAACACTGAAGCTTTCTTT	CASSLTAQNTEAFF
NA	TRBJ2-7	TRBV11-2	many	TGTGCCAGCAGCTTAGATGCCAGCTACGAGCAGTACTTC	CASSLDASYEQYF
NA	TRBJ1-1	TRBV11-2	many	TGTGCCAGCAGCTTAGAAAGGGGAGTAGGGACTGAAGCTTTCTTT	CASSLERGVGTEAFF
NA	TRBJ1-5	TRBV24-1	many	TGTGCCACCAGTCGCGGGAGCAATCAGCCCCAGCATTTT	CATSRGSNQPQHF
TRBD1	TRBJ2-2	TRBV5-5	NA	TGTGCCAGCAGCTGGGACAGGGTTACCGGGGAGCTGTTTTTT	CASSWDRVTGELFF
TRBD1	TRBJ1-1	TRBV12-3/TRBV12-4	NA	TGTGCCAGCAGTTTAGAGACAGGGGGGAACACTGAAGCTTTCTTT	CASSLETGGNTEAFF
NA	TRBJ2-2	TRBV18	NA	TGTGCCAGCTCACCACCGTGGGAAACCGGGGAGCTGTTTTTT	CASSPPWETGELFF
TRBD2	TRBJ2-7	TRBV12-3/TRBV12-4	many	TGTGCCAGCAGTTACAAGCGGGGCTCCTACGAGCAGTACTTC	CASSYKRGSYEQYF
NA	TRBJ1-5	TRBV27	few	TGTGCCAGCAGTTCCGTCGGGGGGCCCCAGCATTTT	CASSSVGGPQHF
NA	TRBJ2-5	TRBV12-3/TRBV12-4	NA	TGTGCCAGCAGTCCGGCCGGAGGGGGGGTCGAGACCCAGTACTTC	CASSPAGGGVETQYF
NA	TRBJ1-6	TRBV7-2	NA	TGTGCCAGCAGCTTGAACTCACCCCTCCACTTT	CASSLNSPLHF
TRBD2	TRBJ2-1	TRBV4-1	NA	TGCGCCAGCAGCCAAGGTTCCGGGAGGAGGGGTGAGCAGTTCTTC	CASSQGSGRRGEQFF
TRBD1	TRBJ2-2	TRBV12-3/TRBV12-4	NA	TGTGCCAGCAGTCCCCCCCCGGGACAGGGGACCGGGGAGCTGTTTTTT	CASSPPPGQGTGELFF
NA	TRBJ1-4	TRBV5-1	many	TGCGCCAGCACCAGTGATCCTAATGAAAAACTGTTTTTT	CASTSDPNEKLFF
NA	TRBJ1-1	TRBV20-1	few	TGCAGTGCGTCGGGCCTCGGGCTCACTGAAGCTTTCTTT	CSASGLGLTEAFF
TRBD2	TRBJ2-2	TRBV5-1	NA	TGCGCCAGCAGCCCGACTAGCGGATTCACCGGGGAGCTGTTTTTT	CASSPTSGFTGELFF
NA	TRBJ1-1	TRBV18	few	TGTGCCAGCTCACCACCGAAGGGGATGAACACTGAAGCTTTCTTT	CASSPPKGMNTEAFF
TRBD1	TRBJ1-5	TRBV20-1	few	TGCAGTGCTAGAGACCCCCCGCAGGGGGAGAATCAGCCCCAGCATTTT	CSARDPPQGENQPQHF
NA	TRBJ1-2	TRBV20-1	few	TGCAGTGCTAGAGATAACAGCTATGGCTACACCTTC	CSARDNSYGYTF
NA	TRBJ2-5	TRBV6-1	few	TGTGCCAGCACCGACCAAGAGACCCAGTACTTC	CASTDQETQYF
NA	TRBJ2-1	TRBV28	few	TGTGCCAGCAGGCGGACAGAATACAATGAGCAGTTCTTC	CASRRTEYNEQFF
NA	TRBJ2-7	TRBV5-1	NA	TGCGCCAGCACCGTGGGGGGAGGCGCCGTTCGGCAGTACTTC	CASTVGGGAVRQYF
TRBD2	TRBJ2-1	TRBV12-3/TRBV12-4	NA	TGTGCCAGCAGATTAAGCGGGAGTGTCTACAATGAGCAGTTCTTC	CASRLSGSVYNEQFF
NA	TRBJ1-6	TRBV7-9	NA	TGTGCCAGCAGCCCGACTTTGAGCAATTCACCCCTCCACTTT	CASSPTLSNSPLHF